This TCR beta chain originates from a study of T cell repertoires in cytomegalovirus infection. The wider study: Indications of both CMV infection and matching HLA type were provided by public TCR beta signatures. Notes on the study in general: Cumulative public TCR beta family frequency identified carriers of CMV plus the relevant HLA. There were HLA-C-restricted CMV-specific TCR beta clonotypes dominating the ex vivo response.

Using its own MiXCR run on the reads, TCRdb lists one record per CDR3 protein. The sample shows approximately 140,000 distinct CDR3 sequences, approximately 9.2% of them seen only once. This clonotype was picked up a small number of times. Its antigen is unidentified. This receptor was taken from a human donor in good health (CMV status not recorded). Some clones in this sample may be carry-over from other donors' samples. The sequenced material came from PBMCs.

The CDR3 sequence is CSARGGENQPQHF. CDR3 nucleotide sequence: TGCAGTGCTAGGGGCGGGGAAAATCAGCCCCAGCATTTT. The rearrangement uses TRBV20-1 and TRBJ1-5; D is ambiguous. CDR1 and CDR2 (germline): DFQATT, SNEGSKA (reference sequence). Trimming took 3 bases from V and 4 from J, leaving 10 bases between them. The length of the CDR3 is 13 residues.